Shown below are 29 T cell receptor beta chains from a single sample sequenced in a study of blood T cells in healthy people across ages. Combining a sample-barcoded 5' primer with a J-beta primer mix, a second PCR ran for about 7 to 11 cycles. TCRdb processed the 5' RACE reads anew with MiXCR; each CDR3 protein has one entry. The data hold 700,000 to 900,000 distinct CDR3 sequences, with approximately 24% observed a single time. The sample also formed part of further work on T cells of mothers and their children.

Material for sequencing was blood. All receptors derive from a boy aged 5-17 years in good health.

The CDR3 sequence: CASSIGAGSNQPQHF. CDR3 nucleotide sequence: TGTGCCAGTAGTATAGGGGCGGGGAGCAATCAGCCCCAGCATTTT. The chain uses TRBV19 and TRBJ1-5; D gene ambiguous. CDR3 length equals 15 residues. V was cut by 1 base and J by 1 base, with 8 bases left in between. Germline CDR1 LNHDA, CDR2 SQIVND (reference sequence).

In this sample, this clonotype turned up a few times. This chain uses TRBV19 with TRBJ1-1; D gene ambiguous. In germline, CDR1 is LNHDA, CDR2 SQIVND (reference sequence). The CDR3 is 15 amino acids. Trimming cost V 5 bases and J 6 bases, with 19 bases left between them. CDR3 sequence reads: CASSPERVMRAEAFF. The CDR3 DNA follows: TGTGCCAGTAGTCCGGAGAGGGTAATGAGGGCTGAAGCTTTCTTT. Using reference TRBV19 and TRBJ1-1 for the parts outside the CDR3, the full variable domain is DGGITQSPKYLFRKEGQNVTLSCEQNLNHDAMYWYRQDPGQGLRLIYYSQIVNDFQKGDIAEGYSVSREKKESFPLTVTSAQKNPTAFYLCASSPERVMRAEAFFGQGTRLTVV.

The chain recombines TRBV11-2 with TRBJ2-6; D gene unclear. This CDR3 has 15 residues. CDR1 is SGHAT and CDR2 is FQNNGV in the germline V gene. Trimming stripped 7 bases from V and 0 bases from J, with 10 bases between. The CDR3 DNA reads as TGTGCCAGCAAACTACCGGGCTCTGGGGCCAACGTCCTGACTTTC. This gives the protein CASKLPGSGANVLTF.

This clonotype was seen repeatedly, ten times or more. This chain connects TRBV6-6 to TRBJ2-5; D is uncertain. Between the trimmed V and J ends, which lost 7 bases and 5 bases, there was a span of 14 bases. Germline CDR1 and CDR2: MNHNY and SVGAGI (reference sequence). This CDR3 comprises 13 residues. The CDR3 loop reads CASTPYARETQYF. The CDR3 DNA reads TGTGCCAGCACCCCCTACGCTAGGGAGACCCAGTACTTC.

The V call is TRBV29-1, the J call TRBJ2-7; possible D gene TRBD2, 5 bases. The CDR3 consists of 11 residues. Looked up from germline, CDR1 is SQVTM and CDR2 is ANQGSEA. V was pared by 7 bases and J by 3 bases, with 10 bases between. The CDR3 sequence: CSGTEYYEQYF. In DNA form, the CDR3 reads TGCAGCGGGACTGAATACTACGAGCAGTACTTC.

This clonotype was counted only a few times. V gene TRBV7-2 combines with J gene TRBJ2-3; 12 nucleotides line up with TRBD2. The V and J ends lost 5 bases and 4 bases, in that order; junction bases with no gene match: 10. The germline gives CDR1 SGHTA, CDR2 FQGNSA. This CDR3 has 17 residues. Here the CDR3 DNA reads TGTGCCAGCAGCGGCAGGGTACTAGCGGGGGGCGCAGATACGCAGTATTTT. Residues: CASSGRVLAGGADTQYF.

The chain links TRBV4-1 to TRBJ1-2, with D perhaps matching TRBD1 (5 bases). CDR3 length: 19 amino acids. Germline lookup yields CDR1 MGHRA and CDR2 YSYEKL. Trimming shortened V by 3 bases and J by 2 bases, and 25 bases separated the two germline ends. The CDR3 region is CASSHATLGGRIINYGYTF. The CDR3 region has the DNA TGCGCCAGCAGCCATGCAACCTTGGGGGGACGGATAATCAACTATGGCTACACCTTC.

The chain uses TRBV20-1 and TRBJ2-1; D remains unclear. CDR3 size: 13 residues. V lost 0 bases and J lost 5, with 8 bases in between. Germline V gives CDR1 DFQATT, CDR2 SNEGSKA (reference sequence). In nucleotides, the CDR3 is TGCAGTGCTAGAGATGCCCAGAACAATGAGCAGTTCTTC. It is translated as CSARDAQNNEQFF.

The J gene is TRBJ2-1, the V gene TRBV10-2; 14 bases match TRBD2. The CDR3 is made up of 14 amino acids. Germline V gene sequence: CDR1 WSHSY, CDR2 SAAADI. V lost 6 bases, J lost 10 bases, and 5 bases stayed unmatched. As DNA, the CDR3 is TGCGCCAGCAGGACTAGCGGGGGGGCCCGCGAGCAGTTCTTC. Translation: CASRTSGGAREQFF.

The chain combines TRBV18 with TRBJ1-1, with 7 positions matching TRBD1. After removal of 2 bases from V and 8 bases from J, the junction contained 8 bases not matched to a gene. The V gene's germline CDR1 is KGHSH and CDR2 LQKENI. The CDR3 spans 14 residues. The CDR3 nucleotides read TGTGCCAGCTCACCAGCAGGGGGAACGATAGAAGCTTTCTTT. Residues: CASSPAGGTIEAFF.

The gene calls are TRBV6-4 and TRBJ2-3, with TRBD2 as a possible D gene (7 bases). The CDR3 sequence is 13 residues long. Germline-derived CDR1 and CDR2 are MRHNA and SNTAGT. With 6 bases removed from V and 7 bases from J, the gap between germline ends came to 14 bases. CDR3 sequence: CASSDGGRNTQYF. The CDR3 DNA sequence: TGTGCCAGCAGCGACGGGGGGCGAAATACGCAGTATTTT.

This clonotype was counted a few times. The rearrangement joins TRBV10-2 to TRBJ2-1; 12 bases line up with TRBD2. The CDR3 length is 13 residues. CDR1 WSHSY and CDR2 SAAADI come from the germline V gene. V shed 7 bases, J shed 7 bases, and the junction held 2 bases outside the gene matches. CDR3 residues: CASTLAGGNEQFF. The CDR3 bases are TGCGCCAGCACACTAGCGGGGGGTAATGAGCAGTTCTTC.

The chain employs TRBV12-5 and TRBJ2-5; 7 bases match TRBD1. With V trimmed by 1 base and J by 5 bases, 7 bases remained unmatched. The CDR3 has 15 residues. Germline lookup yields CDR1 LGHNT and CDR2 FRNRAP. The CDR3 is CASGLARQGLETQYF. Here the CDR3 DNA reads TGTGCTAGTGGTTTGGCACGACAGGGTTTGGAGACCCAGTACTTC. Supplemented by reference TRBV12-5 and TRBJ2-5, the full variable domain reads DARVTQTPRHKVTEMGQEVTMRCQPILGHNTVFWYRQTMMQGLELLAYFRNRAPLDDSGMPKDRFSAEMPDATLATLKIQPSEPRDSAVYFCASGLARQGLETQYFGPGTRLLVL.

The chain recombines TRBV7-9 with TRBJ1-1, with D maybe TRBD1 (5 bases). Germline CDR1 SEHNR, CDR2 FQNEAQ (reference sequence). The CDR3 contains 10 residues. V dropped 10 bases and J dropped 11 bases, with 14 bases sitting between them. CDR3 sequence reads: CATLGTEAFF. The DNA of the CDR3 is TGTGCCACCTTAGGGACGGAGGCTTTCTTT.

A few counts support this clonotype. The rearrangement links TRBV9 to TRBJ2-2; tentative D call: TRBD1 (5 bases). Germline lookup yields CDR1 SGDLS and CDR2 YYNGEE. The CDR3 covers 16 residues. With 2 bases removed from V and 2 bases from J, the gap between germline ends came to 13 bases. The CDR3 spells CASSVHPGLNTGELFF. The CDR3 DNA follows: TGTGCCAGCAGCGTCCACCCAGGGTTAAACACCGGGGAGCTGTTTTTT. The whole variable domain, filled in from reference TRBV9 and TRBJ2-2, reads DSGVTQTPKHLITATGQRVTLRCSPRSGDLSVYWYQQSLDQGLQFLIQYYNGEERAKGNILERFSAQQFPDLHSELNLSSLELGDSALYFCASSVHPGLNTGELFFGEGSRLTVL.

This clonotype was detected only a few times. V gene TRBV10-3 combines with J gene TRBJ2-1; D unclear. V shed 3 bases and J shed 4 bases, with 7 bases lying between them. This CDR3 region has 13 residues. Germline CDR1 is ENHRY and CDR2 is SYGVKD. CDR3 DNA sequence: TGTGCCATCAGTGACTCAGGTTACAATGAGCAGTTCTTC. Translated, it gives CAISDSGYNEQFF.

The table lists this clonotype with a few counts. The chain joins TRBV20-1 to TRBJ2-1; D remains ambiguous. The J call is uncertain, as TRBJ2-7 better fits the DNA end. Germline V lookup: CDR1 DFQATT, CDR2 SNEGSKA (reference sequence). This CDR3 contains 13 residues. DNA for the CDR3: TGCAGTGCTAGCTGGGCCTCCCCTGGCGAGCAGTACTTC. This sequence encodes CSASWASPGEQYF.

The chain couples TRBV29-1 to TRBJ1-5; unclear D gene. CDR3 size: 12 residues. Trimming left V 6 bases short and J 5 bases short, with 11 bases between. Germline CDR1 and CDR2: SQVTM and ANQGSEA. CDR3 protein: CSVRTEDQPQHF. The CDR3 DNA reads as TGCAGCGTCCGGACCGAAGATCAGCCCCAGCATTTT.

CDR3 bases: TGCGCCAGCAGCTCGATTTTGGGTGATGAGCAGTTCTTC. Its translation: CASSSILGDEQFF. The chain has TRBV5-1 and TRBJ2-5; no clear D gene. The DNA end lines up better with TRBJ2-1; the J call may be wrong. The CDR3 contains 13 residues. CDR1 is SGHRS and CDR2 is YFSETQ in the germline V gene.

The chain joins TRBV10-3 to TRBJ2-5; 11 bases fit TRBD1. Looked up from germline, CDR1 is ENHRY and CDR2 is SYGVKD. This CDR3 has 19 residues. Trimming removed 0 bases from V and 3 bases from J; junction bases left unmatched: 12. CDR3 DNA: TGTGCCATCAGTGAGTCCTCGTTACTGGACAGGGGGCTGGAAGAGACCCAGTACTTC. Translating it yields CAISESSLLDRGLEETQYF.

The V gene is TRBV30, the J gene TRBJ2-6, with D possibly TRBD1 on 6 matching bases. V gave up 0 bases and J gave up 0 bases, with 12 bases separating them. The germline gives CDR1 GTSNPN, CDR2 SVGIG (reference sequence). This CDR3 region has 17 residues. The CDR3 DNA reads as TGTGCCTGGAGTGTACTCGGGACAAACTCTGGGGCCAACGTCCTGACTTTC. This sequence encodes CAWSVLGTNSGANVLTF.

The V gene is TRBV4-1, the J gene TRBJ2-4; the D gene is possibly TRBD2 (6 bases). The CDR3 extends over 14 amino acids. Germline CDR1 is MGHRA and CDR2 is YSYEKL. V lost 2 bases and J lost 3, with 8 bases in between. Here the CDR3 reads CASSQQGGKNIQYF. DNA for the CDR3: TGCGCCAGCAGCCAACAGGGAGGCAAAAACATTCAGTACTTC.

This chain connects TRBV27 to TRBJ2-6; D might be TRBD2 (5 bases). The germline gives CDR1 MNHEY, CDR2 SMNVEV (reference sequence). V lost 5 bases to trimming and J lost 4 bases, with 12 bases between them. There are 15 residues in the CDR3. CDR3 sequence reads: CASSPNTGGANVLTF. In nucleotides, the CDR3 is TGTGCCAGCAGTCCAAACACGGGAGGGGCCAACGTCCTGACTTTC.

V usage is TRBV20-1 and J usage is TRBJ2-5; D is possibly TRBD1 (6 bases). Trimming left V 5 bases short and J 2 bases short, with 12 bases between. Germline V gene sequence: CDR1 DFQATT, CDR2 SNEGSKA (reference sequence). This CDR3 comprises 13 residues. CDR3 amino acids: CSALGGTQETQYF. As DNA, the CDR3 is TGCAGTGCTCTAGGGGGTACACAAGAGACCCAGTACTTC.

This clonotype was observed a few times. This chain uses TRBV12-3 or TRBV12-4 with TRBJ2-5, with TRBD1 identical over 7 bases. This CDR3 region has 12 residues. V dropped 9 bases and J dropped 1; count of bases not matched to a gene: 2. The DNA of the CDR3 is TGTGCCAGGACAGGGCTCCAAGAGACCCAGTACTTC. This encodes CARTGLQETQYF.

This chain connects TRBV4-1 to TRBJ2-5; the D is unclear. The V end was cut by 1 base, the J end by 7 bases, with 13 bases between. The CDR3 has 14 amino acids. CDR1 and CDR2 (germline): MGHRA, YSYEKL. The CDR3 sequence is CASSQGDTLRTQYF. The CDR3 bases are TGCGCCAGCAGCCAAGGAGACACCCTTCGGACCCAGTACTTC.

The V gene is TRBV10-3, the J gene TRBJ2-1, with unresolved D. With the DNA end fitting TRBJ2-5 better, the J assignment may be wrong. The CDR3 consists of 13 residues. Germline assignment: CDR1 ENHRY and CDR2 SYGVKD. DNA for the CDR3: TGTGCCATCAGTGAGTCGGTCACGCAGACCCAGTACTTC. Translating it yields CAISESVTQTQYF.

This clonotype was seen only a few times. The V and J genes are TRBV15 and TRBJ2-5, with 9 bases identical to TRBD1. The trim removed 3 bases at V and 3 bases at J, leaving 5 bases unmatched. This CDR3 region has 15 residues. CDR1 LNHNV and CDR2 YYDKDF come from the germline V gene (reference sequence). Here the CDR3 DNA reads TGTGCCACCAGCAGTACCGGGACAGGGAAAGAGACCCAGTACTTC. It yields the protein CATSSTGTGKETQYF.

This clonotype was observed a handful of times. This chain links TRBV7-9 with TRBJ2-7, with D perhaps matching TRBD2 (6 bases). Germline CDR1 is SEHNR and CDR2 is FQNEAQ (reference sequence). Trimming stripped 2 bases from V and 2 bases from J, with 13 bases between. There are 15 residues in the CDR3. The CDR3 loop is CASSLRRGAPYEQYF. The DNA for the CDR3 is TGTGCCAGCAGCTTAAGGAGGGGTGCACCCTACGAGCAGTACTTC. The variable domain in full, completed from reference TRBV7-9 and TRBJ2-7, reads DTGVSQNPRHKITKRGQNVTFRCDPISEHNRLYWYRQTLGQGPEFLTYFQNEAQLEKSRLLSDRFSAERPKGSFSTLEIQRTEQGDSAMYLCASSLRRGAPYEQYFGPGTRLTVT.